The source of this T cell receptor beta chain is a study of T cells after yellow fever vaccination. From the 5' RACE reads, TCRdb called clonotypes with MiXCR, one entry per CDR3 protein. The sample carries over 250,000 distinct CDR3 sequences, around 4.9% recorded once. Between the trimmed V and J ends, which lost 0 bases and 7 bases, there was a span of 6 bases. Germline V CDR1 and CDR2: LGHNA, YNFKEQ. The CDR3 is 12 amino acids. Findings and limits, study-wide: FACS-sorted repertoires could contain abundant clonotypes contaminating from the bulk population. Clones from primary vaccination mostly reappeared after the booster (less than 98% CD4, over 85% CD8).

This clonotype has at least ten counts. The antigen remains unidentified. The chain combines TRBV4-2 with TRBJ1-2, with D possibly TRBD1 on 6 matching bases. The source material was CD4+ T cells sorted from PBMCs, sampled on the day of the yellow fever booster vaccination. The sequence was collected from a man between 18 and 29 years old who received the YFV17D yellow fever vaccine. DNA for the CDR3: TGTGCCAGCAGCCAAGACAGGGGTGGCTACACCTTC. Translated, it gives CASSQDRGGYTF.